Given below is one T cell receptor beta chain in context. Antigen: not known. This sample is part of a study of T cell responses to AZD1222 COVID-19 vaccine. Findings and limits, study-wide: At baseline, seropositivity was found in only six or seven AZD1222 recipients. Donors in the cohort were predominantly white British and more often female, and clonal diversity was possibly underestimated. Increased Spike-specific TCR breadth and depth were observed after two AZD1222 doses.

Produced via immunoSEQ multiplex PCR; TCRdb's table is partial and in-frame only. The repertoire consists of around 140,000 clones, with about nine tenths occurring once and the leading ten covering approximately 1.8%. Both about-4-week and about-12-week second-dose recipients were combined. The V and J ends lost 5 bases and 10 bases, in that order; junction bases with no gene match: 2. Germline assignment: CDR1 MGHRA and CDR2 YSYEKL. The CDR3 has 12 amino acids. V is TRBV4-1 and J is TRBJ1-6; 7 bases agree with TRBD1. The TCR sequence derives from an adult who received the AZD1222 COVID-19 vaccine. The sequencing used peripheral blood, collected 28 days after the second AZD1222 dose. CDR3 DNA sequence: TGCGCCAGCAGCGAGGGACAGTCACCCCTCCACTTT. This translates into CASSEGQSPLHF.